One sample yielded the 7 T cell receptor beta chains listed below, sequenced in a study of T cell changes during pregnancy in multiple sclerosis. Assay: immunoSEQ multiplex PCR; the TCRdb copy retains only in-frame clones and omits some. The top ten clones hold around 10% of a sample with 25,000 to 40,000 clones, roughly nine tenths of them seen once. Source: CD8+ T cells from peripheral blood mononuclear cells, taken in the third trimester of pregnancy. Every receptor here comes from a female donor with multiple sclerosis, enrolled in a pregnancy study.

This clone was detected ten times or more. This chain connects TRBV6-1 to TRBJ1-6; D not certain. Trimming pared 0 bases from V and 7 bases from J, leaving 10 bases between. The CDR3 is made up of 15 amino acids. Looked up from germline, CDR1 is MNHNS and CDR2 is SASEGT. The CDR3 protein is CASSEAVEGNSPLHF. The CDR3 DNA reads TGTGCCAGCAGTGAAGCGGTGGAGGGAAATTCACCCCTCCACTTT.

The chain links TRBV7-3 to TRBJ2-2; 9 bases are a match to TRBD1. V gave up 4 bases and J gave up 1 base; unmatched junction bases: 7. CDR3 size: 17 residues. From germline, CDR1 is SGHTA and CDR2 FQGTGA. CDR3 loop: CASSSPGDRVNTGELFF. In DNA, the CDR3 is TGTGCCAGCAGCTCCCCGGGGGACAGGGTGAACACCGGGGAGCTGTTTTTT.

This clone is medium-sized (0.01 to 0.1%) within its sample. This chain joins TRBV7-9 and TRBJ2-1; D not resolved. Germline V lookup: CDR1 SEHNR, CDR2 FQNEAQ (reference sequence). There are 9 residues in the CDR3. The V end lost 5 bases, the J end lost 10 bases, and 3 bases lay between the germline ends. The CDR3 sequence: CASSQEQFF. The CDR3 bases are TGTGCCAGCAGCCAAGAGCAGTTCTTC.

The chain combines TRBV29-1 with TRBJ2-3; 8 nucleotides match TRBD2. The germline V gene encodes CDR1 SQVTM and CDR2 ANQGSEA. This CDR3 has 13 residues. Germline trimming cut 6 bases from V and 11 bases from J; bases unmatched to any gene: 13. CDR3 nucleotides: TGCAGCGTGGAGGGACTAGAAGGGAGGGAGCAGTATTTT. The encoded protein is CSVEGLEGREQYF.

The J gene is TRBJ1-2, the V gene TRBV27, with TRBD1 matching over 7 bases. Losses at the gene ends were 2 bases for V and 0 bases for J; bases not matched to a gene: 3. The CDR3 is made up of 15 amino acids. Looked up from germline, CDR1 is MNHEY and CDR2 is SMNVEV (reference sequence). CDR3 sequence reads: CASSLKGTANYGYTF. The CDR3 DNA reads as TGTGCCAGCAGTTTAAAGGGGACAGCTAACTATGGCTACACCTTC.

The chain couples TRBV5-1 to TRBJ2-7, with 8 bases that match TRBD1. This CDR3 contains 14 residues. With V trimmed by 4 bases and J by 2 bases, 5 bases remained unmatched. Germline CDR1 and CDR2: SGHRS and YFSETQ. DNA for the CDR3: TGCGCCAGCAGCGGCGACAGGGGTCCCTACGAGCAGTACTTC. It specifies CASSGDRGPYEQYF.

CDR3 amino acids: CASTFAGGTEAFF. As DNA, the CDR3 is TGTGCCAGCACCTTCGCGGGGGGAACTGAAGCTTTCTTT. The V and J genes are TRBV5-5 and TRBJ1-1, with D possibly being TRBD1 (5 bases). V lost 6 bases and J lost 5, with 14 bases in between. CDR3 length: 13 amino acids. CDR1 is SGHKS, CDR2 YYEKEE, per germline (reference sequence).